These T cell receptor beta chains were read from a single sample in a study of technical replicates of blood from several donors. Data came from immunoSEQ multiplex PCR; TCRdb stores just in-frame clones and leaves some out. The data hold under 95,000 clones, with approximately 95% observed a single time. The specimen sequenced was T cells isolated from PBMCs. These receptors were taken from a human donor in good health. CDR3s include the opening cysteine and the closing phenylalanine or tryptophan. D genes are given only for firm matches. Some rows have no size entry. The others give once, few or many, or a class for an expanded clone.

j_call d_call v_call clone_size cdr3_nt cdr3_aa
TRBJ2-3 TRBD1 TRBV2 NA TGTGCCAGCAGTGGACGGGACAGGGCGGGAACAGATACGCAGTATTTT CASSGRDRAGTDTQYF
TRBJ2-1 TRBD2 TRBV7-8 NA TGTGCCAGCAGCACGACTAGCGGGAACTACAATGAGCAGTTCTTC CASSTTSGNYNEQFF
TRBJ2-3 TRBD2 TRBV28 NA TGTGCCAGCAGTCCGGGACTAGTTGGGCATTTGGATACGCAGTATTTT CASSPGLVGHLDTQYF
TRBJ2-3 NA TRBV7-9 NA TGTGCCAGCAGCTTAGAGTTTCTAGCGACTACAAACGCGGATACGCAGTATTTT CASSLEFLATTNADTQYF
TRBJ2-3 TRBD2 TRBV19 NA TGTGCCAGTAGTATAACAGGACTAGTGACAGATACGCAGTATTTT CASSITGLVTDTQYF
TRBJ1-1 NA TRBV6-5 once TGTGCCAGCAGGTCAGGGCGGAACACTGAAGCTTTCTTT CASRSGRNTEAFF
TRBJ1-2 NA TRBV23-1 NA TGCGCCAGCAGTAGTCGGCCAGGGGCAACTCCTAACTATGGCTACACCTTC CASSSRPGATPNYGYTF
TRBJ2-5 NA TRBV7-9 NA TGTGCCAGCAGCTTAATCAGGGGGAGGGAGACCCAGTACTTC CASSLIRGRETQYF
TRBJ2-3 NA TRBV7-9 NA TGTGCCAGCAGCTTAGGTCTTAAAGATACGCAGTATTTT CASSLGLKDTQYF
TRBJ2-1 NA TRBV4-1 NA TGCGCCAGCAGCCCAGTAGGTGGCGGGACTGTCAATGAGCAGTTCTTC CASSPVGGGTVNEQFF
TRBJ2-1 TRBD2 TRBV27 NA TGTGCCAGCAGTTTATCTGATTCGGCGGGAGGGTTCTATGAGCAGTTCTTC CASSLSDSAGGFYEQFF
TRBJ1-6 TRBD1 TRBV27 NA TGTGCCAGCAGTATGACTCCGGACAGGAGCCTCCACTTT CASSMTPDRSLHF
TRBJ2-7 NA TRBV28 NA TGTGCCAGCAGTGTTATGGAACAGGGCCTCGGCTACGAGCAGTACTTC CASSVMEQGLGYEQYF
TRBJ2-2 TRBD1 TRBV2 NA TGTGCCAGTGGGGACAGCCAGAACACCGGGGAGCTGTTTTTT CASGDSQNTGELFF
TRBJ1-4 TRBD1 TRBV4-1 NA TGCGCCAGCAGCTTAACAGGGGTCGAAAAACTGTTTTTT CASSLTGVEKLFF
TRBJ2-7 NA TRBV7-2 NA TGTGCCAGCAGACCAGGATACCCATACGAGCAGTACTTC CASRPGYPYEQYF
TRBJ1-6 TRBD1 TRBV2 NA TGTGCCAGCAGTCTTGACAGGGGGCCCTCCTTCATTAATTCACCCCTCCACTTT CASSLDRGPSFINSPLHF
TRBJ2-7 NA TRBV19 NA TGTGCCAGTAGTCCCCAGGGAAACTTCTACGAGCAGTACTTC CASSPQGNFYEQYF
TRBJ1-1 NA TRBV5-4 NA TGTGCCAGCAGCTCCGGGAGACAGAACACTGAAGCTTTCTTT CASSSGRQNTEAFF
TRBJ2-1 NA TRBV12-2 NA TGTGCAAGTCGCCCCGAAGGGGGCAGATACAATGAGCAGTTCTTC CASRPEGGRYNEQFF
TRBJ2-7 TRBD2 TRBV10-3 NA TGTGCCATCAGACTGTCTAGCGGGAGAGGCGAGCAGTACTTC CAIRLSSGRGEQYF
TRBJ2-1 TRBD1 TRBV9 once TGTGCCAGCAGCGTGGAGGAGTCAGGGGGCTACAATGAGCAGTTCTTC CASSVEESGGYNEQFF
TRBJ1-4 NA TRBV6-5 NA TGTGCCAGCAGCCTTGCCGAGAATGTCGGTGAAAAACTGTTTTTT CASSLAENVGEKLFF
TRBJ2-5 NA TRBV10-2 NA TGCGCCAGCAGGCGGGACCTCCCGATGGGGACCCAGTACTTC CASRRDLPMGTQYF
TRBJ1-1 NA TRBV10-2 NA TGCGCCAGCAGTGAGGGAGGAGGGGCTTTCTTT CASSEGGGAFF
TRBJ1-2 NA TRBV7-9 once TGTGCCAGCAGCTTAGGGGTCGGAGCTAACTATGGCTACACCTTC CASSLGVGANYGYTF
TRBJ2-7 NA TRBV11-1 NA TGTGCCAGCAGCCCCACGCCACAGGGAGAGCAGTACTTC CASSPTPQGEQYF
TRBJ2-3 TRBD2 TRBV12-5 NA TGTGCTAGTGGTTTGGTACCAACTAGCGGGGGTGTAGATACGCAGTATTTT CASGLVPTSGGVDTQYF
TRBJ2-3 TRBD1 TRBV5-1 once TGCGCCAGCAGCATAGGGACAGGGCAAGATACGCAGTATTTT CASSIGTGQDTQYF
TRBJ1-1 NA TRBV5-1 NA TGCGCCAGCAGCTTGAAGGGAGTCGGCACTGAAGCTTTCTTT CASSLKGVGTEAFF
TRBJ2-7 TRBD1 TRBV12-5 NA TGTGCTAGTGGTCGGACAGGGACAGCCTACGAGCAGTACTTC CASGRTGTAYEQYF
TRBJ2-5 TRBD2 TRBV7-9 NA TGTGCCAGCAGCTTCATTGGTAGCGGGAGGAGTCAGACCCAGTACTTC CASSFIGSGRSQTQYF
TRBJ1-1 TRBD1 TRBV11-2 NA TGTGCCAGCAGCTTAACCGGGACAGGGAACACTGAAGCTTTCTTT CASSLTGTGNTEAFF
TRBJ2-6 NA TRBV5-1 NA TGCGCCAGCAGCTTGGGACAAGTGGACGTCCTGACTTTC CASSLGQVDVLTF
TRBJ2-1 TRBD1 TRBV27 NA TGTGCCAGCAGTTCTCCCGGGACAGGGGTCAATGAGCAGTTCTTC CASSSPGTGVNEQFF
TRBJ1-1 TRBD1 TRBV6-1 NA TGTGCCAGCAGGACAGGGTTAAACACTGAAGCTTTCTTT CASRTGLNTEAFF